Below, 4 T cell receptor beta chains from the same sample are listed, as sequenced in a study of blood T cell repertoires in COVID-19. Assay used: immunoSEQ multiplex PCR; TCRdb lists only in-frame clones, some missing. In the table there are a few hundred thousand clones, less than 90% of which are singletons. Sequencing was done on a sample of peripheral blood. These receptors all come from a woman aged 70 to 79 with COVID-19, enrolled during active disease.

The CDR3 loop reads CATSSGGLDREQFF. In DNA, the CDR3 is TGTGCCACCAGCAGTGGGGGTTTAGACAGGGAGCAGTTCTTC. The V and J genes are TRBV15 and TRBJ2-1; tentative D call: TRBD1 (6 bases). The CDR3 length is 14 residues. Trimming took 3 bases from V and 10 from J, leaving 16 bases between them. The V gene's germline CDR1 is LNHNV and CDR2 YYDKDF (reference sequence).

The rearrangement uses TRBV13 and TRBJ2-1; 12 nucleotides agree with TRBD1. The length of the CDR3 is 17 residues. The ends lost 5 bases at V and 8 bases at J; junction bases unmatched: 13. Germline V CDR1 and CDR2: PRHDT, FYEKMQ (reference sequence). CDR3 residues: CASSPSSGTGGRDEQFF. CDR3 nucleotide sequence: TGTGCCAGCAGCCCCTCATCCGGGACAGGGGGCAGGGATGAGCAGTTCTTC. The complete variable domain, with remaining parts taken from reference TRBV13 and TRBJ2-1, reads AAGVIQSPRHLIKEKRETATLKCYPIPRHDTVYWYQQGPGQDPQFLISFYEKMQSDKGSIPDRFSAQQFSDYHSELNMSSLELGDSALYFCASSPSSGTGGRDEQFFGPGTRLTVL.

The CDR3 nucleotides read TGTGCCAGTAGTCAGGGTGAAGGACGGGAGCAGTACTTC. Its protein is CASSQGEGREQYF. V usage is TRBV19 and J usage is TRBJ2-7; D might be TRBD1 (5 bases). Per germline, CDR1 LNHDA and CDR2 SQIVND (reference sequence). This CDR3 is built from 13 residues. The V gene lost 5 bases and the J gene lost 7 bases, with 15 bases spanning the gap. The entire variable domain, with the rest obtained from reference TRBV19 and TRBJ2-7, is as follows: DGGITQSPKYLFRKEGQNVTLSCEQNLNHDAMYWYRQDPGQGLRLIYYSQIVNDFQKGDIAEGYSVSREKKESFPLTVTSAQKNPTAFYLCASSQGEGREQYFGPGTRLTVT.

The V call is TRBV20-1, the J call TRBJ1-2, with 8 bases matching TRBD1. This CDR3 contains 14 residues. With 5 bases clipped from V and 3 bases from J, the junction kept 8 bases outside the gene matches. Germline V CDR1 and CDR2: DFQATT, SNEGSKA (reference sequence). The CDR3 loop reads CSARGQGQDYGYTF. In nucleotides, the CDR3 is TGCAGTGCTCGTGGACAGGGCCAAGACTATGGCTACACCTTC.